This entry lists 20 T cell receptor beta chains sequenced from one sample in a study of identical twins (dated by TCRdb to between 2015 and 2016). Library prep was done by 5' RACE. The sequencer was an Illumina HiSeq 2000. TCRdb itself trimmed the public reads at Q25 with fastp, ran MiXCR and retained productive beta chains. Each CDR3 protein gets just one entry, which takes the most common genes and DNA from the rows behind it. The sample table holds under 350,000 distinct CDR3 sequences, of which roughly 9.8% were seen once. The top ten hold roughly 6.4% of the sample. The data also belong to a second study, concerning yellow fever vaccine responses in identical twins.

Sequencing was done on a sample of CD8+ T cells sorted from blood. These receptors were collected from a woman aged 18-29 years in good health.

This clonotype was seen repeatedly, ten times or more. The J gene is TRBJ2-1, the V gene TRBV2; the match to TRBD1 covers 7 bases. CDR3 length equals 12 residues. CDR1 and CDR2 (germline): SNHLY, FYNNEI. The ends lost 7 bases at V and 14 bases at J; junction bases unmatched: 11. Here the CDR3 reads CASIIQQGLEFF. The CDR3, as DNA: TGTGCCAGCATCATACAACAGGGGCTGGAGTTCTTC.

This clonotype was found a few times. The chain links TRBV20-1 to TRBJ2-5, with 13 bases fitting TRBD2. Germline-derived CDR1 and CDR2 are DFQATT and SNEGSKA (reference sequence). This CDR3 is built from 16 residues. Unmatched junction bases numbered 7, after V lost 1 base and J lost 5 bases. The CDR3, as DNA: TGCAGTGCTAGAGGCGGGACTAGCGGGGCCGGGGAGACCCAGTACTTC. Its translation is CSARGGTSGAGETQYF.

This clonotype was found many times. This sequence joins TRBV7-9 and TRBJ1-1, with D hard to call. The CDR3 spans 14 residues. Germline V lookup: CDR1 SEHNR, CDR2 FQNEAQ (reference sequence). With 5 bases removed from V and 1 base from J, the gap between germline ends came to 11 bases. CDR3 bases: TGTGCCAGCAGCCCACGGGTGGAGAACACTGAAGCTTTCTTT. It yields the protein CASSPRVENTEAFF.

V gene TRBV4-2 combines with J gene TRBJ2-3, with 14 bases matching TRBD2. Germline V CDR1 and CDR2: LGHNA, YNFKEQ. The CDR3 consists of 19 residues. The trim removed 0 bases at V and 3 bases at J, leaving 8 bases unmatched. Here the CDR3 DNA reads TGTGCCAGCAGCCAAGATCCCCGACTAGCGGGAGGGTTGACAGATACGCAGTATTTT. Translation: CASSQDPRLAGGLTDTQYF.

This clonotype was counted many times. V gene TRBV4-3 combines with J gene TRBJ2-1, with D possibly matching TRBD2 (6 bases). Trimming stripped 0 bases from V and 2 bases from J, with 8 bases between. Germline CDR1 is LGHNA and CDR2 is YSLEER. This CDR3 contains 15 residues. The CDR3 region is CASSQELAAYNEQFF. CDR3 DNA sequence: TGCGCCAGCAGCCAAGAACTAGCCGCCTACAATGAGCAGTTCTTC.

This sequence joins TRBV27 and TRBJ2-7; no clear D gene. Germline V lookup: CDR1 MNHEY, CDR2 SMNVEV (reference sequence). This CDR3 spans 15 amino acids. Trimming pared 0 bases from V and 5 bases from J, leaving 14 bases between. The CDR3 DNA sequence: TGTGCCAGCAGTTTATCGGGCTTCCTGGGCGACGAGCAGTACTTC. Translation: CASSLSGFLGDEQYF.

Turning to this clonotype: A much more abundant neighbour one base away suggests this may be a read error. The CDR3 reads CTAREDYEQYF. The CDR3 DNA sequence: TGCACTGCTAGAGAGGACTACGAGCAGTACTTC. This chain links TRBV20-1 with TRBJ2-7; D unclear. The CDR3 length is 11 residues. The V gene's germline CDR1 is DFQATT and CDR2 SNEGSKA (reference sequence).

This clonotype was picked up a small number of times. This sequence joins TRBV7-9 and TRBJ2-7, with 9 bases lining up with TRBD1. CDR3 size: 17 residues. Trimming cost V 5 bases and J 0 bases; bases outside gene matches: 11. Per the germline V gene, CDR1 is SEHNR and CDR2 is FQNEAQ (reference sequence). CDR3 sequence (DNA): TGTGCCAGCAGCCCACGCCAGGCGGACAGGGGCTCCTACGAGCAGTACTTC. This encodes CASSPRQADRGSYEQYF.

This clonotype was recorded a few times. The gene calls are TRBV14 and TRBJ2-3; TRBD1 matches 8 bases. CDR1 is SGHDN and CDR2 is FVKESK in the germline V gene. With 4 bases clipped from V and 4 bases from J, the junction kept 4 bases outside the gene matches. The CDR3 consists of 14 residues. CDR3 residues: CASSLRGLADTQYF. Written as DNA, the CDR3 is TGTGCCAGCAGCCTCAGGGGGCTGGCAGATACGCAGTATTTT.

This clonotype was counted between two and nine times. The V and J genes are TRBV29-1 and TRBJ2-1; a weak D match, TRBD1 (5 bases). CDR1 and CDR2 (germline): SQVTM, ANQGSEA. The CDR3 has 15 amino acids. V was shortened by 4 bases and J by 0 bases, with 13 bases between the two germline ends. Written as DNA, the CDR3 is TGCAGCGTTGGACTCTCAGGGTCCTCCTACAATGAGCAGTTCTTC. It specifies CSVGLSGSSYNEQFF.

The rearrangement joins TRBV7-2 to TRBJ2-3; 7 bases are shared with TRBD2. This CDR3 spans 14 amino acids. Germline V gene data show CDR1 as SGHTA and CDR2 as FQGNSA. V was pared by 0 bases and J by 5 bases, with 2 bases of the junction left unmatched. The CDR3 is CASSLAGTIDTQYF. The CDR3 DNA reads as TGTGCCAGCAGCTTAGCAGGGACTATAGATACGCAGTATTTT.

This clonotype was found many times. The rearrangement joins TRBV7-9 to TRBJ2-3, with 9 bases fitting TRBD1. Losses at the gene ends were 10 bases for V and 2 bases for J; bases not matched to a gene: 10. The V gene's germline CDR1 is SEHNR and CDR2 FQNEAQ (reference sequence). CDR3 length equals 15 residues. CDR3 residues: CATQLQGAPTDTQYF. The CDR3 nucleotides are TGTGCCACCCAGTTACAGGGGGCGCCCACAGATACGCAGTATTTT. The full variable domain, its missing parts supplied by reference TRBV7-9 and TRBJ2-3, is DTGVSQNPRHKITKRGQNVTFRCDPISEHNRLYWYRQTLGQGPEFLTYFQNEAQLEKSRLLSDRFSAERPKGSFSTLEIQRTEQGDSAMYLCATQLQGAPTDTQYFGPGTRLTVL.

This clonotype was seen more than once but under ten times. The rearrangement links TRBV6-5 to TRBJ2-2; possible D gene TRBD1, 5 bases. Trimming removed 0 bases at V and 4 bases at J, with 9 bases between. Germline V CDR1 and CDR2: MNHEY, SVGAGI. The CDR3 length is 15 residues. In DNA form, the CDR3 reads TGTGCCAGCAGTTACTCGATTCAGGGCACCGGGGAGCTGTTTTTT. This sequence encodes CASSYSIQGTGELFF.

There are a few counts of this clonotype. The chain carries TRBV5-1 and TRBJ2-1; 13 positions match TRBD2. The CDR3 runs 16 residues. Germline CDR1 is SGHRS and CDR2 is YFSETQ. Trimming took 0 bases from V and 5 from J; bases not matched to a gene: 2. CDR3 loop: CASSLEGLAGNNEQFF. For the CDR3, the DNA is TGCGCCAGCAGCTTGGAGGGACTAGCGGGGAACAATGAGCAGTTCTTC.

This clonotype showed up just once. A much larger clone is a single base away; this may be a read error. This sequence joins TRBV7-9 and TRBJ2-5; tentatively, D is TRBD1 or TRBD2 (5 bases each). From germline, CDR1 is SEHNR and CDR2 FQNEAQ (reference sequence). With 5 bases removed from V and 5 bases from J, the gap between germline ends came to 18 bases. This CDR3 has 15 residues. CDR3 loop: CASSPWDAPLETQYF. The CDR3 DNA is TGTGCCAGCAGCCCTTGGGACGCCCCTTTGGAGACCCAGTACTTC.

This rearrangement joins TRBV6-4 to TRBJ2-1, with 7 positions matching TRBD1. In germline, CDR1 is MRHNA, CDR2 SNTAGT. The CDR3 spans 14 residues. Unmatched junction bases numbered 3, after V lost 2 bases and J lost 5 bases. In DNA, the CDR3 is TGTGCCAGCAGTGACGGGACAGAACACAATGAGCAGTTCTTC. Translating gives CASSDGTEHNEQFF.

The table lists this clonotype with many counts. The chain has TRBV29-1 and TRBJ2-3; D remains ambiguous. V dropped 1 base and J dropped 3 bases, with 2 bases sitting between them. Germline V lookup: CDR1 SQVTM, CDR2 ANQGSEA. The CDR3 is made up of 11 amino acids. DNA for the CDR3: TGCAGCGTTGAAGTTACAGATACGCAGTATTTT. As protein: CSVEVTDTQYF.

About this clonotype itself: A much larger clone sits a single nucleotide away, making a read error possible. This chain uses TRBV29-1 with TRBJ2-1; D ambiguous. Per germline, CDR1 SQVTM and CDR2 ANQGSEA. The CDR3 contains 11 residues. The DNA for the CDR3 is TGCAGCGTTGATAGGCCTAATGAGCGGTTCTTC. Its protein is CSVDRPNERFF.

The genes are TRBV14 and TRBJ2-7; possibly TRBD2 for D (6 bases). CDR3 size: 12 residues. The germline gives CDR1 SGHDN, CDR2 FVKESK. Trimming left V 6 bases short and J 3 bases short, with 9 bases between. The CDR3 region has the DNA TGTGCCAGCAGTATGGAGGGCTACGAGCAGTACTTC. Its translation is CASSMEGYEQYF.

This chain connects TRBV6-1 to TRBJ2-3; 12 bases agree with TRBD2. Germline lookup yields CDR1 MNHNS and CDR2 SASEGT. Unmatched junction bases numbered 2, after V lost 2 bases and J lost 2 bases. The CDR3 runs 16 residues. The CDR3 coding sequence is TGTGCCAGCAGTGAACTAGCGGGAGGGTTCACAGATACGCAGTATTTT. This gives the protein CASSELAGGFTDTQYF.